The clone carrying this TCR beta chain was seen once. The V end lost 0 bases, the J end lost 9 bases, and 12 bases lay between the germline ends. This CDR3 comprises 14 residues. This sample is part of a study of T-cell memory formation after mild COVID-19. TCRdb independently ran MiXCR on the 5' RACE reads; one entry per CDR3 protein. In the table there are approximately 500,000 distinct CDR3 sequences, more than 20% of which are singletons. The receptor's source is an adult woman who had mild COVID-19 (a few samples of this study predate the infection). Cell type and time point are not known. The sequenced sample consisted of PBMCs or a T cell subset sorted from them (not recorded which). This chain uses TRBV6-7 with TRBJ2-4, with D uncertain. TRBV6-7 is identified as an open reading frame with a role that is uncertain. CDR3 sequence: CASSYSMQRSIQYF. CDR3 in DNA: TGTGCCAGCAGTTACTCGATGCAGAGGAGCATTCAGTACTTC.